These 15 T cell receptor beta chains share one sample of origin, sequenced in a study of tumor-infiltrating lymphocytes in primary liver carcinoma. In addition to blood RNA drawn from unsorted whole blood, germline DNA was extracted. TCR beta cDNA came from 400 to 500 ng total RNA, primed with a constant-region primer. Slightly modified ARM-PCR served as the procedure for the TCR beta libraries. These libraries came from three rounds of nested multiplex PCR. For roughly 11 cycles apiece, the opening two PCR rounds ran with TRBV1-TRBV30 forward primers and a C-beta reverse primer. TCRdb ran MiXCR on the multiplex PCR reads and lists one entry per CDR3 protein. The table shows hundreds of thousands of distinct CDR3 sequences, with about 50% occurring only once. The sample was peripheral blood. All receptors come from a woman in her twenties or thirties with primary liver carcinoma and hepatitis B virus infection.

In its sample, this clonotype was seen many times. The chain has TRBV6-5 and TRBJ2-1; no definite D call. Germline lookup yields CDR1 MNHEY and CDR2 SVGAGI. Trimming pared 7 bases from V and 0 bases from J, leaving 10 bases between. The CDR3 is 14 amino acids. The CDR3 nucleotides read TGTGCCAGCAATGAAGGGCCCTCCTACAATGAGCAGTTCTTC. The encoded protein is CASNEGPSYNEQFF.

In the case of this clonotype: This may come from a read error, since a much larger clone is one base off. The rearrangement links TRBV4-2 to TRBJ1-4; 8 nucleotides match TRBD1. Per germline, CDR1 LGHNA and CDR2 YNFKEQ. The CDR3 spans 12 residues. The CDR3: CASSQDRDKPFF. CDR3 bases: TGTGCCAGCAGCCAGGACAGGGATAAACCGTTTTTT.

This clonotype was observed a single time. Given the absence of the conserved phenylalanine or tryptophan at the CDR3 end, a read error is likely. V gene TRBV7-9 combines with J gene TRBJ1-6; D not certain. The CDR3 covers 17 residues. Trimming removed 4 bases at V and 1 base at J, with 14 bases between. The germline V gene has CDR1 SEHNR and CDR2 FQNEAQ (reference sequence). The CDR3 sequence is CASSYGRGWSYNSPLHI. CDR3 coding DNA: TGTGCCAGCAGCTACGGACGAGGGTGGTCCTATAATTCACCCCTCCACATT.

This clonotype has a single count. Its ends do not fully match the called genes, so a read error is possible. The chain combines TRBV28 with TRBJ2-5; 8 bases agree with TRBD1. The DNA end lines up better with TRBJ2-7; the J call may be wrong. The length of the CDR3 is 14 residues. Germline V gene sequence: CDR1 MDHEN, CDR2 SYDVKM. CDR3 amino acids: CANSFGDRGYEQYF. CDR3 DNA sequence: TGTGCCAACAGTTTTGGAGACAGGGGTTACGAGCAGTACTTC.

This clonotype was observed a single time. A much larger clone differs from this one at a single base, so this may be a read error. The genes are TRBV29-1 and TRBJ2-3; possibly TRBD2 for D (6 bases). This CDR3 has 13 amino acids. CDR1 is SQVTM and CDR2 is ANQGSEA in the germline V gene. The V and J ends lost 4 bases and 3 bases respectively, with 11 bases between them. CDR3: CSVGGRQTDTQYF. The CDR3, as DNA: TGCAGCGTTGGTGGGAGGCAGACAGATACGCAGTATTTT.

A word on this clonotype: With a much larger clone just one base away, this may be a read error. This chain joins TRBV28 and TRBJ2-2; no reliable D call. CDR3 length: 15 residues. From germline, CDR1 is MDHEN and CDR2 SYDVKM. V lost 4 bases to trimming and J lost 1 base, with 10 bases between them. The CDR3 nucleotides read TGTGCCAGCAGTTCAGTCGGATTGAACACCGGGGAGCTGTTTTTT. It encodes CASSSVGLNTGELFF.

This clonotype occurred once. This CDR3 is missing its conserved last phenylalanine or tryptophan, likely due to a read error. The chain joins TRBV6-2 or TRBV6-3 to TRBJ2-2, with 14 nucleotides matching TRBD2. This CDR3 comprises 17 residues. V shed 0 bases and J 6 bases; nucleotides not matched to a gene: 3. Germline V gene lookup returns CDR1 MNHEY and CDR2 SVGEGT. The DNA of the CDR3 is TGTGCCAGCAGTTACTCCCCGACTAGCGGGAGGGCCGGGGAGCTGTTTTTA. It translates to CASSYSPTSGRAGELFL.

The DNA of the CDR3 is TGTGCCAGCAGTTACGTAAGCGGGCCGACTAGAAATGAAAAACTGTTTTTT. Its translation: CASSYVSGPTRNEKLFF. The chain uses TRBV6-6 and TRBJ1-4; D gene unclear. There are 17 residues in the CDR3. Between the trimmed V and J ends, which lost 2 bases and 5 bases, there was a span of 18 bases. Germline assignment: CDR1 MNHNY and CDR2 SVGAGI (reference sequence).

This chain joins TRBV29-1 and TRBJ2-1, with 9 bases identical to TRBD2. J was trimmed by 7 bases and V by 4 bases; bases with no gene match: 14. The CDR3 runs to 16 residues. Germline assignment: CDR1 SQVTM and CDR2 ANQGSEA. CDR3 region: CSVVSPELAGKNEQFF. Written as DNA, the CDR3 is TGCAGCGTTGTTTCCCCCGAGCTAGCGGGGAAGAATGAGCAGTTCTTC.

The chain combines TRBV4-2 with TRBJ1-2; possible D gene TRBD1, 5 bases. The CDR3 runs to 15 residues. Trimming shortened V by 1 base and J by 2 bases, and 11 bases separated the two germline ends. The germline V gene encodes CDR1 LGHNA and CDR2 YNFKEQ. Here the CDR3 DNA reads TGTGCCAGCAGCCAAGCTATAACAGGAAACTATGGCTACACCTTC. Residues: CASSQAITGNYGYTF.

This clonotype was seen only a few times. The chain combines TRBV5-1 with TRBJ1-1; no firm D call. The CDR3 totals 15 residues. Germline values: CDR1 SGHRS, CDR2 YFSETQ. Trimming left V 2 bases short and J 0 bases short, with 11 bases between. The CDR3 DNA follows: TGCGCCAGCAGCTTCCTCCCCTGGATGAACACTGAAGCTTTCTTT. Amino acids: CASSFLPWMNTEAFF.

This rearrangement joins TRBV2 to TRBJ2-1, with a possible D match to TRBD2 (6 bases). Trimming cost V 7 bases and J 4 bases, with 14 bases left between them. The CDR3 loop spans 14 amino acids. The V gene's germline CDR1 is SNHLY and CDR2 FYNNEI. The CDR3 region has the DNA TGTGCCAGCACCCCGGGACGGGGGTACAATGAGCAGTTCTTC. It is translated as CASTPGRGYNEQFF. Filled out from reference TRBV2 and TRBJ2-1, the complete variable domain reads EPEVTQTPSHQVTQMGQEVILRCVPISNHLYFYWYRQILGQKVEFLVSFYNNEISEKSEIFDDQFSVERPDGSNFTLKIRSTKLEDSAMYFCASTPGRGYNEQFFGPGTRLTVL.

DNA of the CDR3: TGTGCCAGCAGCCAGGGTGGCCTCTACGAGCAGTACTTC. It is translated as CASSQGGLYEQYF. V is TRBV11-2 and J is TRBJ2-7; D may be TRBD1 (5 bases). This CDR3 region has 13 residues. Trimming took 5 bases from V and 3 from J, leaving 11 bases between them. Germline lookup yields CDR1 SGHAT and CDR2 FQNNGV.

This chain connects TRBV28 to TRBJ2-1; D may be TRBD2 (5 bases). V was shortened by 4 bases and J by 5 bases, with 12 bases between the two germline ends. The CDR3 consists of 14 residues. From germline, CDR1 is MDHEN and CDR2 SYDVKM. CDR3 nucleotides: TGTGCCAGCAGTTCCTATCCCGGGGACAATGAGCAGTTCTTC. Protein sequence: CASSSYPGDNEQFF.

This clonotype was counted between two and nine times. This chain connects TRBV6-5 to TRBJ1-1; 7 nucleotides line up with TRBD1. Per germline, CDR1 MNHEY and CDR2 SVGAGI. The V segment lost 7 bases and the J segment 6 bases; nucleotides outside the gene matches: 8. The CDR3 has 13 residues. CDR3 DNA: TGTGCCAGCACCCCGGGACAGATATCTGAAGCTTTCTTT. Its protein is CASTPGQISEAFF.